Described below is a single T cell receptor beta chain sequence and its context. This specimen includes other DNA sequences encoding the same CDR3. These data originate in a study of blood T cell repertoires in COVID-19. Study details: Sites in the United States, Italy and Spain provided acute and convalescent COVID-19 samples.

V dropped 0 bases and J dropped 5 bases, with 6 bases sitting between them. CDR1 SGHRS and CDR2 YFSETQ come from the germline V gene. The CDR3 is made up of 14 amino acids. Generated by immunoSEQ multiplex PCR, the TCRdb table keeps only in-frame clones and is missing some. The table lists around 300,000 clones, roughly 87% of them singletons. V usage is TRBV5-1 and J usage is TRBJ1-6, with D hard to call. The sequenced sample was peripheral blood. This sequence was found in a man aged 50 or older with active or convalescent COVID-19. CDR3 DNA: TGCGCCAGCAGCTTGGAGGCGGATAATTCACCCCTCCACTTT. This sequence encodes CASSLEADNSPLHF. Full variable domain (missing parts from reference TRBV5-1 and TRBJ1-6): KAGVTQTPRYLIKTRGQQVTLSCSPISGHRSVSWYQQTPGQGLQFLFEYFSETQRNKGNFPGRFSGRQFSNSRSEMNVSTLELGDSALYLCASSLEADNSPLHFGNGTRLTVT.